Detailed here is one TCR beta chain. The antigen remains unidentified. The authors made the TRB cDNA libraries by 5' RACE using UMI labels. For each CDR3 protein, TCRdb gives one entry from its re-call of the 5' RACE reads, without DNA. This sample's table reports approximately 8,800 distinct CDR3 sequences. This sample was included in a study of CXCR3-negative and CXCR3-positive naive CD8 T cells. CD45RO-CCR7+CD27+CD95- expression identified naive CD8+ T cells. Study observations and caveats: Whereas both naive subsets had comparably high diversity, memory CD8+ cells had much lower diversity. Similar TRBV-TRBJ usage characterized naive CXCR3-negative and CXCR3-positive cells; memory cells differed. Hydrophobicity was higher for TRB CDR3s found in CXCR3-positive naive cells than in CXCR3-negative naive cells. For the naive subsets, surface CD5 was similar, and TCR strength was inferred from TRB CDR3 properties.

Sequencing used naive CXCR3+ CD8+ T cells from blood. Subset defined: CD45RO-CCR7+CD27+CD95- naive CD8+ T cells expressing CXCR3 (TNR3+). The clonotype comes from a human donor in good health. Some clones in this sample may be carry-over from other donors' samples.

The CDR3 protein is CASIHQRGTGELFF. This chain links TRBV11-2 with TRBJ2-2; TCRdb's D call of TRBD2 is untestable without DNA. The CDR3 extends over 14 amino acids. CDR1 is SGHAT and CDR2 is FQNNGV in the germline V gene.